Below, 24 T cell receptor beta chains from the same sample are listed, as sequenced in a study of blood T cell repertoires in COVID-19. Profiling relied on immunoSEQ multiplex PCR, and the TCRdb table lists in-frame clones only, not all of them. The table lists about 200,000 clones, approximately 86% of them singletons. Material for sequencing was peripheral blood. The receptors here all came from a man in his fifties or sixties with COVID-19, enrolled during active disease.

The chain combines TRBV6-6 with TRBJ1-3, with a possible D match to TRBD1 (5 bases). The CDR3 is 16 residues long. Germline V gene data show CDR1 as MNHNY and CDR2 as SVGAGI (reference sequence). Trimming took 7 bases from V and 2 from J, leaving 18 bases between them. As DNA, the CDR3 is TGTGCCAGCACGGAACCGGGACTGGAACCTGGAAACACCATATATTTT. The encoded protein is CASTEPGLEPGNTIYF.

This clone was seen more than once but under ten times. The chain recombines TRBV19 with TRBJ1-6; D might be TRBD1 (5 bases). Germline assignment: CDR1 LNHDA and CDR2 SQIVND (reference sequence). V lost 6 bases and J lost 7, with 16 bases in between. This CDR3 is built from 15 residues. This chain's CDR3 is CASSASQEGNSPLHF. CDR3 DNA sequence: TGTGCCAGTAGCGCATCACAGGAGGGGAATTCACCCCTCCACTTT.

The chain is built from TRBV19 and TRBJ2-3; TRBD1 agrees at 8 bases. The germline V gene has CDR1 LNHDA and CDR2 SQIVND (reference sequence). V was clipped by 7 bases and J by 3 bases; unmatched bases: 9. The CDR3 length is 15 residues. DNA for the CDR3: TGTGCCAGTACTCAAGGACAGGGAATTACAGATACGCAGTATTTT. This encodes CASTQGQGITDTQYF.

The chain has TRBV11-2 and TRBJ2-7, with TRBD1 identical over 7 bases. CDR1 is SGHAT and CDR2 is FQNNGV in the germline V gene. CDR3 size: 13 residues. The V segment lost 3 bases and the J segment 3 bases; nucleotides outside the gene matches: 2. The CDR3: CASSFGTDYEQYF. In DNA form, the CDR3 reads TGTGCCAGCAGCTTTGGGACAGACTACGAGCAGTACTTC.

This clone was seen a handful of times. The CDR3 DNA follows: TGTGCCAGCAGTTACAGCGCAGGGGGAAACACTGAAGCTTTCTTT. Translating it yields CASSYSAGGNTEAFF. V is TRBV6-5 and J is TRBJ1-1; 7 bases agree with TRBD1. The V segment lost 2 bases and the J segment 2 bases; nucleotides outside the gene matches: 5. This CDR3 has 15 residues. Germline V gene lookup returns CDR1 MNHEY and CDR2 SVGAGI.

The DNA for the CDR3 is TGTGCCAGCAGGGCACCGGGACTCTCCTACGAGCAGTACTTC. Encoded protein: CASRAPGLSYEQYF. The genes are TRBV6-6 and TRBJ2-7; TRBD2 might be the D (6 bases). Per germline, CDR1 MNHNY and CDR2 SVGAGI (reference sequence). V was shortened by 6 bases and J by 0 bases, with 12 bases between the two germline ends. The CDR3 totals 14 residues.

The sample holds one count of this clone. This sequence joins TRBV7-9 and TRBJ2-3; possible D gene TRBD1, 5 bases. CDR1 is SEHNR, CDR2 FQNEAQ, per germline (reference sequence). V was trimmed by 6 bases and J by 6 bases, leaving 10 bases between them. This CDR3 is 12 amino acids long. The CDR3 here is CASRLQGDTQYF. The CDR3 bases are TGTGCCAGCAGGCTTCAGGGTGATACGCAGTATTTT.

DNA for the CDR3: TGTGCCAGCACGAACACAGGGTACGGAAACACCATATATTTT. Translating gives CASTNTGYGNTIYF. V is TRBV28 and J is TRBJ1-3; D possibly corresponds to TRBD1 (6 bases). There are 14 residues in the CDR3. Germline CDR1 is MDHEN and CDR2 is SYDVKM. V shed 7 bases and J shed 4 bases, with 14 bases lying between them.

V is TRBV5-4 and J is TRBJ2-1; tentatively, D is TRBD1 (5 bases). Trimming removed 2 bases from V and 9 bases from J, with 9 bases in between. The length of the CDR3 is 12 residues. Germline V CDR1 and CDR2: SGHNT, YYREEE (reference sequence). CDR3: CASSFQGGEQFF. The DNA for the CDR3 is TGTGCCAGCAGCTTCCAGGGTGGTGAGCAGTTCTTC.

The J gene is TRBJ2-1, the V gene TRBV30; 11 bases align to TRBD1. This CDR3 is 14 amino acids long. Looked up from germline, CDR1 is GTSNPN and CDR2 is SVGIG (reference sequence). The J segment lost 9 bases and the V segment lost 8 bases, leaving 12 bases of the junction unmatched. CDR3 amino acids: CAGTRDRGSAEQFF. The DNA of the CDR3 is TGTGCCGGGACTAGGGACAGGGGGTCTGCTGAGCAGTTCTTC.

The chain is built from TRBV20-1 and TRBJ2-5, with 7 nucleotides matching TRBD1. Germline loops: CDR1 DFQATT, CDR2 SNEGSKA (reference sequence). V trimming: 3 bases; J trimming: 6 bases; junction bases outside the gene matches: 10. The CDR3 loop spans 14 amino acids. The CDR3 loop is CSASQGDRVKTQYF. CDR3 in DNA: TGCAGTGCTAGTCAGGGCGACAGGGTGAAGACCCAGTACTTC.

The chain is built from TRBV27 and TRBJ1-5; possible D gene TRBD1, 5 bases. V lost 4 bases and J lost 6, with 16 bases in between. The germline CDR1 and CDR2 sequences are MNHEY and SMNVEV (reference sequence). CDR3 size: 15 residues. The CDR3 DNA follows: TGTGCCAGCAGTTCCCGGGACTTGGTGGGTCAGCCCCAGCATTTT. Its translation is CASSSRDLVGQPQHF.

This clone showed up just once. The chain recombines TRBV10-3 with TRBJ1-5, with D maybe TRBD1 (5 bases). The germline V gene has CDR1 ENHRY and CDR2 SYGVKD. The CDR3 has 15 residues. Trimming removed 4 bases at V and 0 bases at J, with 10 bases between. Here the CDR3 reads CAISVGGASNQPQHF. In nucleotides, the CDR3 is TGTGCCATCAGTGTTGGAGGGGCTAGCAATCAGCCCCAGCATTTT.

V and J are TRBV12-3 or TRBV12-4 and TRBJ1-1; tentatively, D is TRBD1 (5 bases). The CDR3 spans 13 residues. V gave up 3 bases and J gave up 1 base, with 6 bases separating them. The CDR3 spells CASSLGGNTEAFF. The CDR3 coding sequence is TGTGCCAGCAGTTTGGGGGGGAACACTGAAGCTTTCTTT.

The rearrangement uses TRBV21-1 and TRBJ2-7; TRBD2, the table's D call, was not compared with the DNA. TRBV21-1 constitutes a pseudogene. The CDR3 covers 22 residues. The CDR3 coding sequence is TGTGCCAGCACCAAAGGTCCCGCTGGGGCTAGCGGGAGGGCCCGTTCCTCCTACGAGCAGTACTTC. It is translated as CASTKGPAGASGRARSSYEQYF.

The V call is TRBV11-2, the J call TRBJ2-1; tentatively, D is TRBD2 (6 bases). The CDR3 sequence is 15 residues long. Germline loops: CDR1 SGHAT, CDR2 FQNNGV. V lost 0 bases and J 5 bases, leaving 11 bases between the germline ends. CDR3 sequence: CASSLDVGRHNEQFF. Here the CDR3 DNA reads TGTGCCAGCAGCTTAGATGTCGGGAGACACAATGAGCAGTTCTTC.

The chain joins TRBV6-5 to TRBJ1-1; TRBD1 matches 7 bases. This CDR3 contains 13 residues. The germline gives CDR1 MNHEY, CDR2 SVGAGI. V was clipped by 6 bases and J by 11 bases; unmatched bases: 12. DNA of the CDR3: TGTGCCAGCAGACCACCCGGGACAGTACACGCTTTCTTT. It yields the protein CASRPPGTVHAFF.

The V gene is TRBV4-2, the J gene TRBJ1-1; 8 bases are shared with TRBD1. The CDR3 consists of 17 residues. Unmatched junction bases numbered 10, after V lost 0 bases and J lost 4 bases. Per the germline V gene, CDR1 is LGHNA and CDR2 is YNFKEQ. The CDR3 is CASSQDLTGALVTEAFF. The CDR3 coding sequence is TGTGCCAGCAGCCAAGATCTGACAGGGGCCTTAGTCACTGAAGCTTTCTTT.

This sequence joins TRBV10-3 and TRBJ2-5; 8 bases are a match to TRBD1. Per the germline V gene, CDR1 is ENHRY and CDR2 is SYGVKD. V shed 6 bases and J 4 bases; nucleotides not matched to a gene: 4. This CDR3 is 13 amino acids long. CDR3: CAIRDRVGETQYF. CDR3 sequence (DNA): TGTGCCATCAGGGACAGGGTAGGAGAGACCCAGTACTTC.

The V and J genes are TRBV5-6 and TRBJ2-1; a possible D gene is TRBD1 (5 bases). The CDR3 runs to 15 residues. The germline gives CDR1 SGHDT, CDR2 YYEEEE. Trimming removed 6 bases at V and 2 bases at J, with 15 bases between. The CDR3 loop is CASNSAHRPYNEQFF. CDR3 bases: TGTGCCAGCAACTCCGCGCACAGGCCCTACAATGAGCAGTTCTTC.

The J gene is TRBJ1-1, the V gene TRBV3-1 (or the pseudogene TRBV3-2); possibly TRBD1 for D (5 bases). The V gene's germline CDR1 is LGHDT and CDR2 YNNKEL (reference sequence). The CDR3 has 12 amino acids. Trimming left V 4 bases short and J 6 bases short, with 9 bases between. CDR3 protein: CASSLQGPEAFF. CDR3 coding DNA: TGTGCCAGCAGCCTTCAGGGTCCTGAAGCTTTCTTT.

This clone was seen only once. V usage is TRBV11-3 and J usage is TRBJ2-1, with TRBD2 as a possible D gene (5 bases). V lost 0 bases and J 3 bases, leaving 6 bases between the germline ends. CDR3 length: 14 residues. The germline V gene has CDR1 SGHNT and CDR2 YENEEA. The DNA for the CDR3 is TGTGCCAGCAGCTTAGAAGCGGTCTACAATGAGCAGTTCTTC. This sequence encodes CASSLEAVYNEQFF.

This clone appeared a few times. The rearrangement links TRBV12-3 or TRBV12-4 to TRBJ1-1; no definite D call. V was pared by 3 bases and J by 6 bases, with 11 bases between. The CDR3 consists of 13 residues. The DNA for the CDR3 is TGTGCCAGCAGTTTCCCTCCTCCCCCTGAAGCTTTCTTT. Protein sequence: CASSFPPPPEAFF.

The V and J genes are TRBV5-1 and TRBJ2-2, with TRBD1 matching over 9 bases. With V trimmed by 0 bases and J by 3 bases, 3 bases remained unmatched. Per the germline V gene, CDR1 is SGHRS and CDR2 is YFSETQ. CDR3 length: 16 residues. Here the CDR3 DNA reads TGCGCCAGCAGCTTGGACAGGACAGGGGACACCGGGGAGCTGTTTTTT. It is translated as CASSLDRTGDTGELFF.